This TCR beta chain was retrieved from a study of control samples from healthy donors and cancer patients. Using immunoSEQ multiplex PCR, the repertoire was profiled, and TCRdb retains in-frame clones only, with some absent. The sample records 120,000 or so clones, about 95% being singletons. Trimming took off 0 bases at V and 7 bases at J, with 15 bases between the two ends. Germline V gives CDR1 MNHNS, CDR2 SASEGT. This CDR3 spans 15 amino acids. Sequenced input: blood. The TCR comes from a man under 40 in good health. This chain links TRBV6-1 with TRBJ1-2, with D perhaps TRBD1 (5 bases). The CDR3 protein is CASSEALVMGLGYTF. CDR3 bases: TGTGCCAGCAGTGAAGCGCTAGTAATGGGACTTGGCTACACCTTC.